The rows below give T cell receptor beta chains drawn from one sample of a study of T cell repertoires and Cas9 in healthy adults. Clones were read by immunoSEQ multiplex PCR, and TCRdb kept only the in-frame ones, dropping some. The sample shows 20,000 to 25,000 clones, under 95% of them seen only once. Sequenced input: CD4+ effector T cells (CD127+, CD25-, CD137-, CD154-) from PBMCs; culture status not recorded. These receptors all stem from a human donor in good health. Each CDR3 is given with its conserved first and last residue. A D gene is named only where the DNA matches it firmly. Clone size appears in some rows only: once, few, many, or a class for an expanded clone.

CDR3 protein: CASSQRDSLNYGYTF
CDR3 DNA: TGCGCCAGCAGCCAACGCGACAGTCTTAACTATGGCTACACCTTC
V gene: TRBV4-1
D gene: NA
J gene: TRBJ1-2
clone size: once

CDR3 protein: CASSVKQGRNTEAFF
CDR3 DNA: TGTGCCAGCAGTGTCAAACAGGGACGGAACACTGAAGCTTTCTTT
V gene: TRBV25-1
D gene: NA
J gene: TRBJ1-1
clone size: NA

CDR3 protein: CASSYGGEQFF
CDR3 DNA: TGTGCCAGCAGCTACGGTGGTGAGCAGTTCTTC
V gene: TRBV11-2
D gene: NA
J gene: TRBJ2-1
clone size: NA

CDR3 protein: CASSLTVQETQYF
CDR3 DNA: TGTGCCAGCAGTTTGACAGTTCAAGAGACCCAGTACTTC
V gene: TRBV27
D gene: NA
J gene: TRBJ2-5
clone size: once

CDR3 protein: CASSFAGQGVHEQYF
CDR3 DNA: TGCGCCAGCAGCTTCGCTGGACAGGGTGTCCACGAGCAGTACTTC
V gene: TRBV5-1
D gene: TRBD1
J gene: TRBJ2-7
clone size: NA

CDR3 protein: CASSLYGGANTGELFF
CDR3 DNA: TGTGCCAGCAGCTTGTACGGGGGGGCGAACACCGGGGAGCTGTTTTTT
V gene: TRBV5-6
D gene: TRBD2
J gene: TRBJ2-2
clone size: NA

CDR3 protein: CASSQSLVLDVETQYF
CDR3 DNA: TGTGCCAGCTCACAATCACTAGTCTTAGACGTAGAGACCCAGTACTTC
V gene: TRBV18
D gene: NA
J gene: TRBJ2-5
clone size: NA

CDR3 protein: CASSVSTVDTQYF
CDR3 DNA: TGTGCCAGCAGTGTGAGTACGGTGGATACGCAGTATTTT
V gene: TRBV6-1
D gene: NA
J gene: TRBJ2-3
clone size: NA

CDR3 protein: CASSFSEGYTF
CDR3 DNA: TGTGCCAGCAGCTTCTCAGAGGGCTACACCTTC
V gene: TRBV7-9
D gene: NA
J gene: TRBJ1-2
clone size: NA

CDR3 protein: CAWRSQETQYF
CDR3 DNA: TGTGCCTGGAGGTCACAAGAGACCCAGTACTTC
V gene: TRBV30
D gene: NA
J gene: TRBJ2-5
clone size: NA

CDR3 protein: CASSLGQKNIQYF
CDR3 DNA: TGCGCCAGCAGCTTGGGTCAGAAAAACATTCAGTACTTC
V gene: TRBV5-1
D gene: NA
J gene: TRBJ2-4
clone size: NA

CDR3 protein: CASSPGLFSSGANVLTF
CDR3 DNA: TGCGCCAGCAGCCCTGGGTTATTTAGCTCTGGGGCCAACGTCCTGACTTTC
V gene: TRBV4-1
D gene: NA
J gene: TRBJ2-6
clone size: NA

CDR3 protein: CASSYTLEETQYF
CDR3 DNA: TGTGCCAGCAGCTACACGCTAGAAGAGACCCAGTACTTC
V gene: TRBV6-5
D gene: NA
J gene: TRBJ2-5
clone size: once

CDR3 protein: CASSQTGLAGLPKGNEQFF
CDR3 DNA: TGTGCCAGCAGTCAGACCGGACTAGCGGGCCTACCAAAGGGCAATGAGCAGTTCTTC
V gene: TRBV7-9
D gene: TRBD2
J gene: TRBJ2-1
clone size: once

CDR3 protein: CATSRDLGQPQHF
CDR3 DNA: TGTGCCACCAGCAGAGATTTAGGACAGCCCCAGCATTTT
V gene: TRBV15
D gene: NA
J gene: TRBJ1-5
clone size: NA